Presented here are 2 T cell receptor beta chains from one specimen sequenced in a study of blood T cells in healthy people across ages. The use of a sample-barcoded 5' primer and a J-beta primer mix characterized a second PCR of roughly 6 to 11 cycles. TCRdb called the 5' RACE reads again in MiXCR, with one record for every CDR3 protein. The data show some 1,800,000 distinct CDR3 sequences, about 39% seen once. Material: blood. The receptors come from a human donor in good health.

This clonotype has just a few counts. The gene calls are TRBV28 and TRBJ2-4; TRBD1 aligns across 7 bases. V lost 6 bases, J lost 8 bases, and 16 bases stayed unmatched. This CDR3 is 16 amino acids long. The germline V gene has CDR1 MDHEN and CDR2 SYDVKM. The CDR3 bases are TGTGCCAGCAGACAGACAGGGATCGGAAGAAGACACATTCAGTACTTC. Its translation: CASRQTGIGRRHIQYF.

Regarding this clonotype: A junction boundary mismatches the germline segment, possibly from a read error. The chain links TRBV2 to TRBJ2-3; TRBD2 is a possible D gene (5 bases). Germline lookup yields CDR1 SNHLY and CDR2 FYNNEI. The CDR3 covers 16 residues. Here the CDR3 reads CVSSEFGTGGTDTQYF. In DNA, the CDR3 is TGTGTCAGCAGTGAGTTTGGCACCGGGGGCACAGATACGCAGTATTTT. Supplemented by reference TRBV2 and TRBJ2-3, the full variable domain reads EPEVTQTPSHQVTQMGQEVILRCVPISNHLYFYWYRQILGQKVEFLVSFYNNEISEKSEIFDDQFSVERPDGSNFTLKIRSTKLEDSAMYFCVSSEFGTGGTDTQYFGPGTRLTVL.